This T cell receptor (beta chain) was obtained from a study of blood T cells in healthy people across ages. Study results and caveats: Roughly linearly, TCR beta diversity per million T cells fell as age increased. TCR beta diversity was tightly associated with the proportion of naive T cells.

The CDR3 sequence is 15 residues long. Germline V gene data show CDR1 as SEHNR and CDR2 as FQNEAQ (reference sequence). The V gene lost 1 base and the J gene lost 8 bases, with 14 bases spanning the gap. With respect to this clonotype: The antigen is undetermined.

Then a second PCR, running roughly 7 to 11 cycles, was carried out with a sample-barcoded 5' primer and a J-beta primer mix. There were at least 2.5 million CDR3-containing paired-end reads obtained from each sample. Each CDR3 protein is one row after TCRdb ran MiXCR on the 5' RACE reads. This sample has over a million distinct CDR3 sequences, with approximately 42% found just once. The sequencing sample was made of blood. The clonotype comes from a woman aged 18-29 years in good health. The genes are TRBV7-9 and TRBJ1-4, with D maybe TRBD1 (6 bases). This chain's CDR3 is CASSLGTVMNEKLFF. CDR3 DNA sequence: TGTGCCAGCAGCTTAGGGACAGTGATGAACGAAAAACTGTTTTTT.